This T cell receptor (beta chain) was identified during a study of graft-versus-host responses after intestinal transplantation. V was clipped by 3 bases and J by 11 bases; unmatched bases: 5. The CDR3 is 12 amino acids. Looked up from germline, CDR1 is SEHNR and CDR2 is FQNEAQ (reference sequence). Profiling relied on immunoSEQ multiplex PCR, and the TCRdb table lists in-frame clones only, not all of them. The table lists 150,000 or so clones, 80% to 95% of them singletons. Remarks on this clone: The antigen remains undetermined.

The receptor's source is a human donor who received an intestinal transplant. V usage is TRBV7-9 and J usage is TRBJ1-1; 8 bases are a match to TRBD1. The specimen comprised unstimulated CD4+ T cells sorted from spleen or lymph node cells, sampled before intestinal transplant. CDR3 protein: CASSFGDRQAFF. DNA for the CDR3: TGTGCCAGCAGCTTCGGGGACAGGCAGGCTTTCTTT.